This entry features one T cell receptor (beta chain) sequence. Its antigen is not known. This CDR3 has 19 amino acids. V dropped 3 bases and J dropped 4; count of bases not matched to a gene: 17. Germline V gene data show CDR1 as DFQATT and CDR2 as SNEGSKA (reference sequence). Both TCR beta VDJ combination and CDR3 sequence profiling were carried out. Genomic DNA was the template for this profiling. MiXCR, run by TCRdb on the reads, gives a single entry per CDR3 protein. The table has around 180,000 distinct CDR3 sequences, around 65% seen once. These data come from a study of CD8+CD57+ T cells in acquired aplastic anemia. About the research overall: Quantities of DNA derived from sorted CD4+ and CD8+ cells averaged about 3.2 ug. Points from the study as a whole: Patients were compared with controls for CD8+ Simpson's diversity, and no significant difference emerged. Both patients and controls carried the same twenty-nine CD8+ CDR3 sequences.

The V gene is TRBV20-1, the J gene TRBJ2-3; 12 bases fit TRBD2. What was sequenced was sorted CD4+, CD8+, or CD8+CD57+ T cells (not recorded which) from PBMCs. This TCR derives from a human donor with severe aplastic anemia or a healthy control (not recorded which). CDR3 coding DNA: TGCAGTGCTAGGGTCTTCGGCCTAGCGGGGGGGCCCAGTTCAGATACGCAGTATTTT. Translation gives CSARVFGLAGGPSSDTQYF.